This T cell receptor (beta chain) came from a study of OX40 agonist ivuxolimab in advanced cancers. Study overall: Clinicians treated patients with ivuxolimab, an agonistic anti-OX40 (CD134) antibody. A partial response was reached by three patients: one with hepatocellular carcinoma and two with cutaneous melanoma. At 0.01 to 10 mg/kg, ivuxolimab was administered intravenously to patients every 2 weeks.

The CDR3 has 13 amino acids. The table came from immunoSEQ multiplex PCR; TCRdb's copy has only in-frame clones and leaves some out. The table includes about 38,000 clones, 70% to 80% detected once. This TCR derives from an adult with an advanced solid tumor such as melanoma, head and neck, liver or kidney cancer. The rearrangement joins TRBV7-5 to TRBJ2-2; the DNA was not compared with TRBD2, the D call given in the table. TRBV7-5 represents a pseudogene. The sequencing here drew on CD4+ or CD8+ T cells sorted from blood, taken in a trial of the OX40 agonist ivuxolimab. The CDR3 DNA is TGTGCCAGCAGCTCGGGACTCGATAGGGAGCTGTTTTTT. This codes for CASSSGLDRELFF.